These 17 T cell receptor beta chains originate from one sample sequenced in a study of blood T cell repertoires in COVID-19. Sequenced by immunoSEQ multiplex PCR; TCRdb stores in-frame clones only, minus some. Here the sample spans approximately 99,000 clones, 70% to 90% being singletons. Sequenced input: peripheral blood. The source of these receptors is a man between 45 and 60 years old with COVID-19, enrolled during active disease.

The V and J genes are TRBV13 and TRBJ2-1, with unresolved D. Trimming took 1 base from V and 7 from J, leaving 11 bases between them. The CDR3 has 14 residues. Germline V gene lookup returns CDR1 PRHDT and CDR2 FYEKMQ (reference sequence). CDR3 residues: CASSLVAAKNEQFF. The CDR3 coding sequence is TGTGCCAGCAGCTTAGTGGCGGCCAAAAATGAGCAGTTCTTC.

This chain uses TRBV7-9 with TRBJ1-2; the D gene is possibly TRBD1 (5 bases). CDR3 size: 17 residues. Trimming removed 1 base from V and 5 bases from J, with 20 bases in between. The V gene's germline CDR1 is SEHNR and CDR2 FQNEAQ (reference sequence). CDR3 sequence (DNA): TGTGCCAGCAGCTTAGTCCCTCCTGGGGGACGGGGGTATGGCTACACCTTC. As protein: CASSLVPPGGRGYGYTF.

V is TRBV10-2 and J is TRBJ1-1; perhaps TRBD1 as D (6 bases). V lost 7 bases and J lost 1, with 13 bases in between. The CDR3 spans 14 residues. Germline V gene data show CDR1 as WSHSY and CDR2 as SAAADI. The CDR3 sequence: CASTRTDRNTEAFF. CDR3 DNA sequence: TGCGCCAGCACCCGGACAGATCGGAACACTGAAGCTTTCTTT.

V is TRBV4-3 and J is TRBJ1-2; 7 bases agree with TRBD1. V lost 3 bases to trimming and J lost 4 bases; unmatched junction nucleotides: 2. CDR3 length equals 13 residues. Germline assignment: CDR1 LGHNA and CDR2 YSLEER. CDR3 loop: CASSQTGSYGYTF. The CDR3 nucleotides read TGCGCCAGCAGCCAGACAGGGAGCTATGGCTACACCTTC.

The CDR3 bases are TGTGCCAGCTCAACGGGGACAGCAGCTTTGAACACTGAAGCTTTCTTT. This codes for CASSTGTAALNTEAFF. This chain links TRBV18 with TRBJ1-1, with 7 bases fitting TRBD1. Germline trimming cut 5 bases from V and 0 bases from J; bases unmatched to any gene: 9. There are 16 residues in the CDR3. In germline, CDR1 is KGHSH, CDR2 LQKENI.

The rearrangement uses TRBV10-3 and TRBJ2-4; the D gene is possibly TRBD2 (6 bases). The V gene's germline CDR1 is ENHRY and CDR2 SYGVKD. Trimming pared 3 bases from V and 0 bases from J, leaving 9 bases between. This CDR3 comprises 15 residues. The CDR3 reads CAISDPGVAKNIQYF. The DNA for the CDR3 is TGTGCCATCAGTGACCCGGGAGTAGCCAAAAACATTCAGTACTTC.

The chain carries TRBV7-6 and TRBJ1-1; 8 bases align to TRBD1. V gave up 6 bases and J gave up 4 bases; unmatched junction bases: 10. The CDR3 sequence is 15 residues long. CDR1 is SGHVS, CDR2 FNYEAQ, per germline. CDR3: CASSLGQGARTEAFF. DNA for the CDR3: TGTGCCAGCAGTCTAGGGCAGGGGGCGCGCACTGAAGCTTTCTTT.

The chain combines TRBV3-1 (or the pseudogene TRBV3-2) with TRBJ2-3; the D gene is possibly TRBD2 (7 bases). This CDR3 comprises 15 residues. CDR1 LGHDT and CDR2 YNNKEL come from the germline V gene (reference sequence). Trimming pared 3 bases from V and 3 bases from J, leaving 13 bases between. CDR3 loop: CASSQGGGHTDTQYF. DNA for the CDR3: TGTGCCAGCAGCCAGGGCGGGGGCCATACAGATACGCAGTATTTT.

V and J are TRBV6-6 and TRBJ1-3; no clear D. V was shortened by 5 bases and J by 0 bases, with 17 bases between the two germline ends. This CDR3 comprises 17 residues. Germline values: CDR1 MNHNY, CDR2 SVGAGI (reference sequence). In DNA form, the CDR3 reads TGTGCCAGCAGTCTTCGGGAAGGGCTGTTCTCTGGAAACACCATATATTTT. Its translation is CASSLREGLFSGNTIYF.

The V and J genes are TRBV30 and TRBJ1-6; 8 positions match TRBD1. Germline loops: CDR1 GTSNPN, CDR2 SVGIG (reference sequence). This CDR3 has 13 residues. V lost 5 bases to trimming and J lost 9 bases; unmatched junction nucleotides: 6. Written as DNA, the CDR3 is TGTGCCTGGGGGCAGGGGGCGAGTTCACCCCTCCACTTT. Amino acids: CAWGQGASSPLHF.

The chain uses TRBV4-1 and TRBJ2-7; TRBD1 might be the D (5 bases). The V end was cut by 2 bases, the J end by 7 bases, with 18 bases between. Germline CDR1 and CDR2: MGHRA and YSYEKL. This CDR3 contains 15 residues. As DNA, the CDR3 is TGCGCCAGCAGCCAAAGCCTGGGGCTGTTGAGGGAGCAGTACTTC. It translates to CASSQSLGLLREQYF.

The CDR3 DNA sequence: TGTGCCAGCAGCCCACTAGCGGGGGAAGATACGCAGTATTTT. It yields the protein CASSPLAGEDTQYF. The chain uses TRBV14 and TRBJ2-3; 11 nucleotides agree with TRBD2. This CDR3 region has 14 residues. Germline values: CDR1 SGHDN, CDR2 FVKESK. With V trimmed by 4 bases and J by 5 bases, 2 bases remained unmatched. Complete variable domain (other parts from reference TRBV14 and TRBJ2-3): EAGVTQFPSHSVIEKGQTVTLRCDPISGHDNLYWYRRVMGKEIKFLLHFVKESKQDESGMPNNRFLAERTGGTYSTLKVQPAELEDSGVYFCASSPLAGEDTQYFGPGTRLTVL.

The chain carries TRBV6-4 and TRBJ2-7; the match to TRBD1 covers 9 bases. Germline assignment: CDR1 MRHNA and CDR2 SNTAGT. The V and J ends lost 7 bases and 1 base, in that order; junction bases with no gene match: 5. This CDR3 has 14 residues. The chain's CDR3 is CASNPGQGSYEQYF. CDR3 nucleotides: TGTGCCAGCAATCCGGGACAGGGTTCCTACGAGCAGTACTTC.

This clone was seen only once. J is TRBJ2-1 and V is TRBV11-2; a possible D gene is TRBD1 (7 bases). CDR1 is SGHAT, CDR2 FQNNGV, per germline. The CDR3 spans 19 residues. V gave up 2 bases and J gave up 2 bases, with 22 bases separating them. The CDR3 coding sequence is TGTGCCAGCAGCTTAATTGGTCGGACCGGCAGGGGGGCCTACAATGAGCAGTTCTTC. The encoded protein is CASSLIGRTGRGAYNEQFF.

The chain employs TRBV11-2 and TRBJ2-7, with a tentative D call TRBD1 (6 bases). Germline CDR1 SGHAT, CDR2 FQNNGV. CDR3 length: 15 residues. Trimming left V 4 bases short and J 3 bases short, with 16 bases between. The CDR3 protein is CASSSLYRAHYEQYF. CDR3 DNA: TGTGCCAGCAGCTCACTCTACAGGGCCCACTACGAGCAGTACTTC. Variable domain in full (rest from reference TRBV11-2 and TRBJ2-7): EAGVAQSPRYKIIEKRQSVAFWCNPISGHATLYWYQQILGQGPKLLIQFQNNGVVDDSQLPKDRFSAERLKGVDSTLKIQPAKLEDSAVYLCASSSLYRAHYEQYFGPGTRLTVT.

The chain joins TRBV18 to TRBJ1-4, with 7 bases matching TRBD1. V lost 3 bases, J lost 7 bases, and 8 bases stayed unmatched. This CDR3 is built from 15 residues. CDR1 and CDR2 (germline): KGHSH, LQKENI. CDR3 sequence reads: CASSPRQGIGEKLFF. In DNA, the CDR3 is TGTGCCAGCTCACCTCGACAGGGTATCGGTGAAAAACTGTTTTTT.

This clone was picked up a small number of times. The chain combines TRBV7-8 with TRBJ1-5; D perhaps matches TRBD1 (6 bases). In germline, CDR1 is SGHVS, CDR2 FQNEAQ. The CDR3 contains 15 residues. V was pared by 1 base and J by 1 base, with 8 bases between. In DNA, the CDR3 is TGTGCCAGCAGCTTAGATACAGGGAGCAATCAGCCCCAGCATTTT. Translation: CASSLDTGSNQPQHF.